This T cell receptor (beta chain) appears in the sequencing data of a study of beta chain features in type 1 diabetes. Reverse transcription of all isolated RNA meant that expressed TCRB transcripts were sequenced. Some clones are missing from TCRdb's copy, which holds only in-frame ones; the method was immunoSEQ multiplex PCR. The data hold roughly 450,000 clones, with around 13% observed a single time. The study's findings and limits: TCRB CDR3s from Type 1 diabetes patients were moderately but significantly shorter in all four CD4+ subsets.

As to this clone: Its target is not known.

V lost 1 base and J lost 2; bases outside the gene matches: 6. The CDR3 sequence is 18 residues long. Germline values: CDR1 MGHDK, CDR2 SYGVNS. The sequence derives from a man younger than 40 in good health. Sequenced: naive CD4+ T cells from blood. The rearrangement joins TRBV25-1 to TRBJ2-3; TRBD2 aligns across 13 bases. The CDR3, as DNA: TGTGCCAGCAGTGAATGGGGGACTAGCGGGACAATCACAGATACGCAGTATTTT. It codes for CASSEWGTSGTITDTQYF.